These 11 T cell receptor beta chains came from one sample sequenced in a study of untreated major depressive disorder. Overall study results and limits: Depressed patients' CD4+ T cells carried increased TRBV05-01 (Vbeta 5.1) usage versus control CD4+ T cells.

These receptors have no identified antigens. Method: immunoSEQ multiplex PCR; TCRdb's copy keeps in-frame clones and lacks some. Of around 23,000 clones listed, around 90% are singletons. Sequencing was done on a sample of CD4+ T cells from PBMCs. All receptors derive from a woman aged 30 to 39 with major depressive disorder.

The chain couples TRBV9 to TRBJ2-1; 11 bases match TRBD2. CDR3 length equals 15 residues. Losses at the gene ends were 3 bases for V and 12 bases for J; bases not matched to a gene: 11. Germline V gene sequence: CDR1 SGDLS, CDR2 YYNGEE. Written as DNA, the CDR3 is TGTGCCAGCAGCGAAAGACTAGCGGGACCCGTCGTGCAGTTCTTC. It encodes CASSERLAGPVVQFF. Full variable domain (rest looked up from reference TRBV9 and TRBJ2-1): DSGVTQTPKHLITATGQRVTLRCSPRSGDLSVYWYQQSLDQGLQFLIQYYNGEERAKGNILERFSAQQFPDLHSELNLSSLELGDSALYFCASSERLAGPVVQFFGPGTRLTVL.

The CDR3 DNA reads as TGTGCCAGCAGTTTAGATACGCAGTATTTT. Amino acids: CASSLDTQYF. The rearrangement uses TRBV28 and TRBJ2-3; D is unclear. CDR1 MDHEN and CDR2 SYDVKM come from the germline V gene. The V gene lost 2 bases and the J gene lost 6 bases, with 0 bases spanning the gap. This CDR3 comprises 10 residues.

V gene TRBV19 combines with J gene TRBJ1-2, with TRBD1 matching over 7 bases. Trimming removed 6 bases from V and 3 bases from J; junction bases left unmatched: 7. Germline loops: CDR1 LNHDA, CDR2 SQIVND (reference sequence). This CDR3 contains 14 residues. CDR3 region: CASSWDSRYYGYTF. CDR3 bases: TGTGCCAGTAGCTGGGACAGTCGATACTATGGCTACACCTTC.

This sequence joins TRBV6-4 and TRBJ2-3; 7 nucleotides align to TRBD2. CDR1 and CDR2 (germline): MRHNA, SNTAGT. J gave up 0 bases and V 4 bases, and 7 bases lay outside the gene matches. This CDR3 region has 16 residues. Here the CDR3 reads CASSASRGVSTDTQYF. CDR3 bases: TGTGCCAGCAGTGCCTCTCGGGGGGTTAGCACAGATACGCAGTATTTT.

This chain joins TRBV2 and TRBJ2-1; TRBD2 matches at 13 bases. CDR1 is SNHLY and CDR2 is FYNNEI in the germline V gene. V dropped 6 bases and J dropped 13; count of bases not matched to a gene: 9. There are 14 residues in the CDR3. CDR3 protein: CASRLGLAGADQFF. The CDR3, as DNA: TGTGCCAGCAGGCTTGGACTAGCGGGAGCTGATCAGTTCTTC.

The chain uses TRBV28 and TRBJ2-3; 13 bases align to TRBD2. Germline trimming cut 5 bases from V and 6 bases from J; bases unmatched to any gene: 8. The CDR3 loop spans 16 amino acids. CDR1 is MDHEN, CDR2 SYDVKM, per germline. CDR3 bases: TGTGCCAGCAGTACGCGGACTAGCGGGAGTTTCGATACGCAGTATTTT. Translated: CASSTRTSGSFDTQYF. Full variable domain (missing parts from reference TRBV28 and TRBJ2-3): DVKVTQSSRYLVKRTGEKVFLECVQDMDHENMFWYRQDPGLGLRLIYFSYDVKMKEKGDIPEGYSVSREKKERFSLILESASTNQTSMYLCASSTRTSGSFDTQYFGPGTRLTVL.

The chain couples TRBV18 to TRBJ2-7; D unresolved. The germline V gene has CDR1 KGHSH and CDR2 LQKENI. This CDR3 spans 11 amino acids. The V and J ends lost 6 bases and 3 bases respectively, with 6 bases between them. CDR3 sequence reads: CASSDNYEQYF. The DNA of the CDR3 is TGTGCCAGCTCCGATAACTACGAGCAGTACTTC.

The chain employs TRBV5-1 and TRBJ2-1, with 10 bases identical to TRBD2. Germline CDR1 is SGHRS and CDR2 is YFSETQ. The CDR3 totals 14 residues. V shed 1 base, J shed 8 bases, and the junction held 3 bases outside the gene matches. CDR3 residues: CASSLTSGEDEQFF. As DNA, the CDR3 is TGCGCCAGCAGCTTGACTAGCGGGGAAGATGAGCAGTTCTTC.

As DNA, the CDR3 is TGTGCCAGCAGCCCTCCGGGACTCTCCTACGAGCAGTACTTC. This gives the protein CASSPPGLSYEQYF. The chain combines TRBV7-9 with TRBJ2-7; tentatively, D is TRBD2 (6 bases). V was shortened by 5 bases and J by 0 bases, with 11 bases between the two germline ends. Germline CDR1 and CDR2: SEHNR and FQNEAQ (reference sequence). The CDR3 extends over 14 amino acids.

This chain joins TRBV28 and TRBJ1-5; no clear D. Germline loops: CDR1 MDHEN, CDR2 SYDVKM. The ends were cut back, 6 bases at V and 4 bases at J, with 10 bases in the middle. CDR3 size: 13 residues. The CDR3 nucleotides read TGTGCCAGCAGACTCTTGCAAAATCAGCCCCAGCATTTT. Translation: CASRLLQNQPQHF.

The chain's CDR3 is CAISGRLADVTGELFF. The CDR3 nucleotides are TGTGCCATCAGTGGCCGGCTAGCGGATGTCACCGGGGAGCTGTTTTTT. The chain employs TRBV10-3 and TRBJ2-2, with 7 bases fitting TRBD2. Germline CDR1 is ENHRY and CDR2 is SYGVKD. This CDR3 region has 16 residues. The junction had 9 bases not matched to a gene; V was cut back by 4 bases and J by 4 bases.